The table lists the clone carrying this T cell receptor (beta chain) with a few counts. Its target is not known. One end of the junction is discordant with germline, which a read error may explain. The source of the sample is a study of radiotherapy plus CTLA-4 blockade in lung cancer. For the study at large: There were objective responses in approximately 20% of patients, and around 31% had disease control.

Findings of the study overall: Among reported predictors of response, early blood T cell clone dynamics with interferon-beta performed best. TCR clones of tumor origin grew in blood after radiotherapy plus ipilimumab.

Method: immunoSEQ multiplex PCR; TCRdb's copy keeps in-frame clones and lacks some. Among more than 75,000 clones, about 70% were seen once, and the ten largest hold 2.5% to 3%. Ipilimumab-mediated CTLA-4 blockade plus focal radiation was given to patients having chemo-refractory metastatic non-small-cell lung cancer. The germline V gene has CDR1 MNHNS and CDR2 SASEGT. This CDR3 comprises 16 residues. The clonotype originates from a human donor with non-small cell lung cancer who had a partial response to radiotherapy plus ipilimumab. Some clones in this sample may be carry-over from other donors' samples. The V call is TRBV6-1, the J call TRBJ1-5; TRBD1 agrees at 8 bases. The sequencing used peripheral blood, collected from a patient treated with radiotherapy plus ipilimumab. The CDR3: CAGSARRGLGNQPQHF. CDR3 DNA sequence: TGTGCCGGCAGTGCCCGCAGGGGGCTCGGCAATCAGCCCCAGCATTTT.